This T cell receptor beta chain comes out of a study of vaccination and CD4 T cells after COVID-19. Study-wide background: Nasal swab PCR showed SARS-CoV-2 in convalescent patients, under 10 with mild and one with severe disease.

As regards this clonotype: Its antigen remains unknown.

Stated treatment: approximately 11-day PBMC culture with coronavirus spike peptide pools or control peptides (ViraFEST assay). With the Oncomine TCR Beta short-read assay, DNA from cultured CD4+ T cells was sequenced. TCRdb redid the calling of the PCR reads with MiXCR, one entry per CDR3 protein. Among roughly 17,000 distinct CDR3 sequences listed, 31% were seen once. There are 14 residues in the CDR3. Per the germline V gene, CDR1 is SGHAT and CDR2 is FQNNGV. Between the trimmed V and J ends, which lost 4 bases and 8 bases, there was a span of 15 bases. The rearrangement joins TRBV11-2 to TRBJ2-1, with a tentative D call TRBD2 (7 bases). Input material: cultured CD4+ T cells from blood. The sequence was obtained from a human donor with COVID-19. CDR3 sequence (DNA): TGTGCCAGCAGCTCCCTAGGGGGGGCCTATGAGCAGTTCTTC. Protein sequence: CASSSLGGAYEQFF.